This entry concerns a single T cell receptor (beta chain). The assay was immunoSEQ multiplex PCR, and TCRdb's table has in-frame clones only and misses some. The table has tens of thousands of clones, more than 85% seen once; the top ten hold about 3.1%. The sample is drawn from a study of T cell changes during pregnancy in multiple sclerosis. The length of the CDR3 is 15 residues. Between the trimmed V and J ends, which lost 2 bases and 0 bases, there was a span of 11 bases. Germline V gives CDR1 MNHEY, CDR2 SMNVEV (reference sequence). The source of this sequence is a female donor with multiple sclerosis, enrolled in a pregnancy study. The chain recombines TRBV27 with TRBJ2-7; D is unresolved. The sample consisted of CD8+ T cells from peripheral blood mononuclear cells, taken in the second trimester of pregnancy. CDR3 residues: CASSLSQDSSYEQYF. The CDR3 coding sequence is TGTGCCAGCAGTTTAAGCCAGGATAGCTCCTACGAGCAGTACTTC.